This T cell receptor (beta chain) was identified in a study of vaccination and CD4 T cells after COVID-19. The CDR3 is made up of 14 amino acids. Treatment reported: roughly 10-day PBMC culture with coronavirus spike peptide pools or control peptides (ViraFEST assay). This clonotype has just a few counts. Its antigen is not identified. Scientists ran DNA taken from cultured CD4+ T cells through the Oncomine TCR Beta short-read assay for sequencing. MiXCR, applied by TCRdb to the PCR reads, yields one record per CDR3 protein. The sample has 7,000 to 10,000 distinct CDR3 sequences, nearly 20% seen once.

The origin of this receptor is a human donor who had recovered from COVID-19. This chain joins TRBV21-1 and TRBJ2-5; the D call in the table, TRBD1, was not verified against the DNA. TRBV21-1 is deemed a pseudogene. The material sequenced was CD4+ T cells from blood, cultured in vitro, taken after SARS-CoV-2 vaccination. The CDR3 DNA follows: TGTGCCAGCAGCCTGGACAGGGTCGGTGAGACCCAGTACTTC. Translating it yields CASSLDRVGETQYF.